This T cell receptor beta chain was obtained from a study of T cell clonotyping in hematopoietic cell transplantation. Study-wide findings and caveats: Pathologically expanded recipient clonotypes increased progressively from day 30 to day 180 as diversity fell. Broader posttransplant TCR repertoire diversity was predicted by graft donor and pretransplant recipient Inverse Simpson Index values.

Concerning this clone: The antigen is unknown.

Blood collection times were about day -28 and days 30, 100, 180 posttransplant. The CDR3 length is 13 residues. V shed 4 bases and J shed 4 bases, with 8 bases lying between them. CDR1 is SGHNT and CDR2 is YYREEE in the germline V gene (reference sequence). TCRdb's copy holds only in-frame clones and misses some; the assay was immunoSEQ multiplex PCR. The sample has 8,500 to 9,000 clones, 75% to 85% seen once. V usage is TRBV5-4 and J usage is TRBJ2-2, with D perhaps matching TRBD1 or TRBD2 (5 bases each). The sample consisted of PBMCs, taken 180 days after allogeneic stem cell transplant. The clonotype was recovered from a female patient in her 30s who had an allogeneic stem cell transplant, so the T cells may come from the graft donor. Some clones in this sample may be carry-over from other donors' samples. CDR3 region: CASSIGATGELFF. The CDR3 DNA sequence: TGTGCCAGCAGCATCGGGGCCACCGGGGAGCTGTTTTTT.